These T cell receptor beta chains were read from a single sample in a study of T-cell memory formation after mild COVID-19. A single record per CDR3 protein comes from TCRdb applying MiXCR to the 5' RACE reads. The sample contains roughly 89,000 distinct CDR3 sequences, about 14% of which appear only once. The specimen was PBMCs or a T cell subset sorted from them (not recorded which). The receptor set was obtained from a man aged 18 to 29 who had mild COVID-19 (a few samples of this study predate the infection). Cell type and time point are not known. Both conserved end residues are part of each CDR3. D genes are given only for firm matches. Only some rows state a clone size, as once, few, many or a class for expanded clones.

j_call	clone_size	cdr3_length	v_call	d_call	cdr3_nt	cdr3_aa
TRBJ2-4	few	15	TRBV12-3/TRBV12-4	NA	TGTGCCAGCAGTTCTTCACTGACGGGCCTGAACATTCAGTACTTC	CASSSSLTGLNIQYF
TRBJ2-2	NA	13	TRBV6-5	TRBD1	TGTGCCAGCGGGACAGGGAACACCGGGGAGCTGTTTTTT	CASGTGNTGELFF
TRBJ2-3	few	15	TRBV5-1	TRBD2	TGCGCCAGCAGCTACCTAGCGGGGGGCAGGGATACGCAGTATTTT	CASSYLAGGRDTQYF
TRBJ2-2	NA	14	TRBV5-8	NA	TGTGCCAGCAGCTTGGGGTTGAACACCGGGGAGCTGTTTTTT	CASSLGLNTGELFF
TRBJ2-7	few	13	TRBV12-3/TRBV12-4	NA	TGTGCCAGCAGCCCAACCCCCTCCTACGAGCAGTACTTC	CASSPTPSYEQYF
TRBJ2-3	few	17	TRBV20-1	TRBD2	TGCAGTGCTCGAGGATGGACTAGCGGGGGTGGCACAGATACGCAGTATTTT	CSARGWTSGGGTDTQYF
TRBJ2-5	few	14	TRBV6-2/TRBV6-3	TRBD1	TGTGCCAGCAGTGGATGGACAGGGAAAGAGACCCAGTACTTC	CASSGWTGKETQYF
TRBJ1-1	NA	14	TRBV6-5	NA	TGTGCCAGCAGTTACAAGGCGGCGAACACTGAAGCTTTCTTT	CASSYKAANTEAFF
TRBJ2-7	NA	14	TRBV29-1	TRBD1	TGCAGCGTTGTAGGGGGTGACAGGGGGCTCGAGCAGTACTTC	CSVVGGDRGLEQYF
TRBJ2-1	NA	18	TRBV29-1	TRBD2	TGCAGCGTTGAAGCACCGGCGACCGGGACTAGCGGGTACAATGAGCAGTTCTTC	CSVEAPATGTSGYNEQFF
TRBJ1-1	few	15	TRBV21-1	NA	TGTGCCAGCAGCAAAGAATGTGACGGGGACACTGAAGCTTTCTTT	CASSKECDGDTEAFF
TRBJ1-2	many	13	TRBV19	NA	TGTGCCAGTAGTCCCAGACAGTACTATGGCTACACCTTC	CASSPRQYYGYTF
TRBJ1-5	once	14	TRBV5-1	NA	TGCGCCAGCAGCTTGGCCGGCAGGGGTGAGCCCCAGCATTTT	CASSLAGRGEPQHF
TRBJ1-6	NA	13	TRBV21-1	NA	TGTGCCAGCAGCACCGCGTCGCGCTCACCCCTCCACTTT	CASSTASRSPLHF
TRBJ1-1	few	13	TRBV5-1	NA	TGCGCCAGCCCAGGACAGCTGAACACTGAAGCTTTCTTT	CASPGQLNTEAFF
TRBJ1-6	few	14	TRBV5-1	NA	TGCGCCAGCAGCACGAGCTCCTATAATTCACCCCTCCACTTT	CASSTSSYNSPLHF
TRBJ2-3	few	13	TRBV2	TRBD1	TGTGCCAGTGACAGGGCGGTTTCGGATACGCAGTATTTT	CASDRAVSDTQYF
TRBJ1-4	NA	15	TRBV7-9	NA	TGTGCCAGCAGCCTCCCCCGGCAGGGTCAGGAAAAACTGTTTTTT	CASSLPRQGQEKLFF
TRBJ2-2	many	14	TRBV15	NA	TGTGCCACCAGCAGAGTTCGGGACACCGGGGAGCTGTTTTTT	CATSRVRDTGELFF
TRBJ1-3	NA	13	TRBV24-1	NA	TGTGCCACCAGTGATCTCGGCGGAAACACCATATATTTT	CATSDLGGNTIYF
TRBJ1-6	few	16	TRBV3-1	NA	TGTGCCAGCAGCAACGGACTGAGCTCCTATAATTCACCCCTCCACTTT	CASSNGLSSYNSPLHF
TRBJ2-2	NA	15	TRBV12-3/TRBV12-4	NA	NA	CASSRQPTPGELFFF
TRBJ2-4	few	12	TRBV6-2/TRBV6-3	NA	TGTGCCAGCAGTTACTCGATCGACATTCAGTACTTC	CASSYSIDIQYF
TRBJ1-1	NA	14	TRBV27	NA	TGTGCCAGCAGTTTATTATCGGGGAACACTGAAGCTTTCTTT	CASSLLSGNTEAFF
TRBJ2-1	NA	13	TRBV28	NA	TGTGCCAGCAGTTTGCTGGGTTACAATGAGCAGTTCTTC	CASSLLGYNEQFF
TRBJ2-6	few	19	TRBV4-2	NA	TGTGCCAGCAGCCAGGAAGTTGGGAGTTACAGCTCTGGGGCCAACGTCCTGACTTTC	CASSQEVGSYSSGANVLTF
TRBJ1-5	few	15	TRBV28	NA	TGTGCCAGCAGTACTCCGGGATACAGGGATCAGCCCCAGCATTTT	CASSTPGYRDQPQHF
TRBJ2-1	few	12	TRBV29-1	NA	TGCAGCGTCCTCAGCCCGGGGTATGAGCAGTTCTTC	CSVLSPGYEQFF
TRBJ2-3	NA	15	TRBV6-5	NA	TGTGCCAGCAGTTACTCTACTAGACGAACAGATACGCAGTATTTT	CASSYSTRRTDTQYF
TRBJ2-1	NA	11	TRBV6-5	NA	TGTGCCAGCAGTTACGCGGGGATACAGTTCTTC	CASSYAGIQFF
TRBJ1-5	few	16	TRBV4-2	TRBD1	TGTGCCAGCAGCCAAGATCACGGGACAGGCAATCAGCCCCAGCATTTT	CASSQDHGTGNQPQHF
TRBJ2-7	few	13	TRBV7-7	TRBD1	TGTGCCAGCAGCTTAGACAGGGGCGACGAGCAGTACTTC	CASSLDRGDEQYF
TRBJ2-3	NA	16	TRBV24-1	TRBD1	TGTGCCACCAGTGAAGGGGACAGCGATAGCACAGATACGCAGTATTTT	CATSEGDSDSTDTQYF
TRBJ2-7	few	13	TRBV12-3/TRBV12-4	NA	TGTGCCAGCAGCCCAGGGGAAGCCTACGAGCAGTACTTC	CASSPGEAYEQYF
TRBJ1-6	few	14	TRBV7-2	NA	TGTGCCAGCAGCCCAAGGGGATATAATTCACCCCTCCACTTT	CASSPRGYNSPLHF
TRBJ2-3	many	15	TRBV20-1	TRBD2	TGCAGTGCTAGCCAGACTAGCGGGGTTGGGGATACGCAGTATTTT	CSASQTSGVGDTQYF
TRBJ2-2	NA	15	TRBV4-2	TRBD1	TGTGCCAGCACCCAGGGGGCGGGGAGTTCCGGGGAGCTGTTTTTT	CASTQGAGSSGELFF
TRBJ1-2	NA	13	TRBV28	NA	TGTGCCAGCAGTTTATTTGCCCGAATCGGCTACACCTTC	CASSLFARIGYTF
TRBJ1-2	many	13	TRBV12-3/TRBV12-4	NA	TGTGCCAGCAGCGACGGAACTAACTATGGCTACACCTTC	CASSDGTNYGYTF
TRBJ1-5	NA	15	TRBV20-1	NA	TGCAGTGCTAGTCCCCAGGGGATGGGCAATCAGCCCCAGCATTTT	CSASPQGMGNQPQHF
TRBJ1-5	NA	17	TRBV20-1	NA	TGCAGTGCTAGAGGGGGGGGACACCGGATAAGCAATCAGCCCCAGCATTTT	CSARGGGHRISNQPQHF
TRBJ2-3	few	14	TRBV5-1	NA	TGCGCCAGCAGGAGGGGGACGGGCACAGATACGCAGTATTTT	CASRRGTGTDTQYF
TRBJ2-7	many	17	TRBV4-3	TRBD1	TGCGCCAGCAGCCAAACGTTAAGTTGGGCAGGGGGTAACGAGCAGTACTTC	CASSQTLSWAGGNEQYF
TRBJ1-1	NA	14	TRBV6-6	TRBD1	TGTGCCAGCAGTGCCGGGACAGGGGGAACTGAAGCTTTCTTT	CASSAGTGGTEAFF
TRBJ2-2	NA	15	TRBV5-5	NA	TGTGCCAGCAGCTTGGGCTATGGAAACACCGGGGAGCTGTTTTTT	CASSLGYGNTGELFF
TRBJ1-1	NA	18	TRBV4-1	NA	TGCGCCAGCAGCCAAGATTCCCCCGGAGTACAGGGCAACACTGAAGCTTTCTTT	CASSQDSPGVQGNTEAFF
TRBJ1-2	NA	14	TRBV4-2	NA	TGTGCCAGCAGCTCACACACAGGGTTTGATGGCTACACCTTC	CASSSHTGFDGYTF
TRBJ2-5	many	15	TRBV7-9	TRBD1	TGTGCCAGCAGCCCCGCGGACAGGGGTGAGGAGACCCAGTACTTC	CASSPADRGEETQYF
TRBJ2-5	few	17	TRBV5-5	NA	TGTGCCAGCAGCTTGGTTGGGGACTCCCCCCGTTCCCGGACCCAGTACTTC	CASSLVGDSPRSRTQYF
TRBJ2-1	NA	15	TRBV7-4	TRBD1	TGTGCCAGCAGCGTTACAGGGGGCTGGGACAATGAGCAGTTCTTC	CASSVTGGWDNEQFF
TRBJ1-3	NA	11	TRBV29-1	NA	TGCAGCGCTGAGGGGGGAAACACCATATATTTT	CSAEGGNTIYF
TRBJ1-1	few	15	TRBV27	NA	TGTGCCAGCAGTTTGTCCGGGGGCCGTGTCACTGAAGCTTTCTTT	CASSLSGGRVTEAFF
TRBJ2-2	few	16	TRBV10-1	TRBD2	TGCGCCAGCAGTGAGGCGGGAGGGGAAAAGACCGGGGAGCTGTTTTTT	CASSEAGGEKTGELFF
TRBJ2-7	few	17	TRBV3-1	TRBD2	TGTGCCAGCAGCCAAGTTAAGCGGGCTGGGGGGGCCTACGAGCAGTACTTC	CASSQVKRAGGAYEQYF
TRBJ2-7	few	12	TRBV5-1	TRBD2	TGCGCCAGTGCGGGGGGTATGGACGAGCAGTACTTC	CASAGGMDEQYF
TRBJ2-1	NA	19	TRBV20-1	TRBD2	TGCAGTGCTACGGCTAGCGGGGGGGCCGAGAAGAGCTCCTACAATGAGCAGTTCTTC	CSATASGGAEKSSYNEQFF
TRBJ1-2	NA	15	TRBV9	TRBD1	TGTGCCAGCAGCGCTGGGACAGGCGAGGGCTATGGCTACACCTTC	CASSAGTGEGYGYTF
TRBJ2-1	many	15	TRBV5-6	NA	TGTGCCAGCAGCTTGGGCTACGGAACACTCAATGAGCAGTTCTTC	CASSLGYGTLNEQFF
TRBJ1-2	NA	13	TRBV29-1	NA	TGCAGCGTTGTCGACGGCCCCGCGGAAGGCTACACCTTC	CSVVDGPAEGYTF